This T cell receptor (beta chain) was identified during a study of T-cell reconstitution after alpha-beta-depleted transplantation in children. Study results and limitations: Most T-cell counts and diversity one year after the transplant came from T cells that were newly produced. Alpha-beta T cells present about two months after transplant were reported to originate from several hundred expanded graft clones. Day-60 TCRbeta diversity that was high in some patients was derived from surviving recipient T cells and thymic progenitors.

Germline CDR1 and CDR2: MGHRA and YSYEKL. The CDR3 length is 15 residues. V dropped 0 bases and J dropped 5 bases, with 13 bases sitting between them. Of note for this clonotype: What it binds is unknown.

Preparation of the TCRbeta library was carried out with unique molecular identifiers. TCRdb independently ran MiXCR on the PCR reads; one entry per CDR3 protein. The profile covers 250,000 or so distinct CDR3 sequences, with 24% appearing a single time and more than 4.5% taken by the ten largest. The sequence came from a female patient aged 2-9 years who had a stem cell transplant for congenital amegakaryocytic thrombocytopenia, so the T cells may come from the graft donor. V gene TRBV4-1 combines with J gene TRBJ2-5; D is tentatively TRBD1 or TRBD2 (5 bases each). The source material was PBMCs, mostly from graft donor cells, sampled 360 days after TCRalphabeta/CD19-depleted stem cell transplant. CDR3 amino acids: CASSQDRGRLETQYF. As DNA, the CDR3 is TGCGCCAGCAGCCAAGACCGGGGCCGGCTGGAGACCCAGTACTTC.